This T cell receptor (beta chain) was sequenced in a study of vaccination and CD4 T cells after COVID-19. Study at large: Cells were stimulated with overlapping spike peptide pools from SARS-CoV-2, HCoV-NL63, HCoV-OC43 and HCoV-229E.

Note on this clonotype: Antigen specificity is unknown.

An Oncomine TCR Beta short-read assay was used to sequence the DNA from cultured CD4+ T cells. TCRdb redid the calling of the PCR reads with MiXCR, one entry per CDR3 protein. Among approximately 27,000 distinct CDR3 sequences listed, around a third were seen once. Time point of the sample: late sampling 161 to 241 days after vaccination in three convalescent patients. Treatment reported: roughly 10-day PBMC culture with coronavirus spike peptide pools or control peptides (ViraFEST assay). The germline CDR1 and CDR2 sequences are MDHEN and SYDVKM. The junction had 19 bases not matched to a gene; V was cut back by 2 bases and J by 5 bases. The CDR3 covers 21 residues.

The chain links TRBV28 to TRBJ2-7, with 15 bases fitting TRBD2. This clonotype was sampled from a human donor who had recovered from COVID-19. Sequenced material: CD4+ T cells from blood, cultured in vitro, taken about 7 months after SARS-CoV-2 vaccination. In nucleotides, the CDR3 is TGTGCCAGCAGTTTAGCTGAGCCGGGACGGACTAGCGGGAGGGTTCCCCACGAGCAGTACTTC. It yields the protein CASSLAEPGRTSGRVPHEQYF.